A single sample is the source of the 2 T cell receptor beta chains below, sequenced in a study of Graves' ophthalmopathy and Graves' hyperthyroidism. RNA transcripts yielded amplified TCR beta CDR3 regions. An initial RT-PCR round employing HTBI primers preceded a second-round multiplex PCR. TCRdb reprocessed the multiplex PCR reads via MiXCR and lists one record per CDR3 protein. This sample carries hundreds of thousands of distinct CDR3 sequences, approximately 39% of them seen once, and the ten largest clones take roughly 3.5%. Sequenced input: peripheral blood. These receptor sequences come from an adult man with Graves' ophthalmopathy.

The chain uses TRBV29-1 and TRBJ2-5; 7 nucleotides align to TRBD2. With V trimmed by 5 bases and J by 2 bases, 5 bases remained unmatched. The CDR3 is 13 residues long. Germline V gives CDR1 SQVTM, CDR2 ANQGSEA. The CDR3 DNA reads TGCAGCGTTTGGCAGGGAGGGCAAGAGACCCAGTACTTC. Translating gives CSVWQGGQETQYF. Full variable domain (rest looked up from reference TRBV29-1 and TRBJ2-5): SAVISQKPSRDICQRGTSLTIQCQVDSQVTMMFWYRQQPGQSLTLIATANQGSEATYESGFVIDKFPISRPNLTFSTLTVSNMSPEDSSIYLCSVWQGGQETQYFGPGTRLLVL.

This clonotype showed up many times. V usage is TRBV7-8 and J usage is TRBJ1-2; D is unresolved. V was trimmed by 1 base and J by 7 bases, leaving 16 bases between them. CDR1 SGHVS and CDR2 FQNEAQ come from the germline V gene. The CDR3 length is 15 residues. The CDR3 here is CASSLEFSGRVGYTF. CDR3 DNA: TGTGCCAGCAGCTTAGAATTCAGTGGTCGGGTTGGCTACACCTTC.